The clone carrying this TCR beta chain has just a few counts. This entry belongs to a study of patients and donors after allogeneic stem cell transplantation. TCRdb reprocessed the RT-PCR reads with MiXCR, giving one entry per CDR3 protein. The sample lists 10,000 to 15,000 distinct CDR3 sequences; under 30% were seen once. V lost 3 bases to trimming and J lost 1 base; unmatched junction nucleotides: 15. This CDR3 is 19 amino acids long. Germline V gene sequence: CDR1 LNHNV, CDR2 YYDKDF (reference sequence). Specimen: blood, either unsorted or a sorted T cell fraction (not recorded which). This TCR came from a human donor who was either an allogeneic HSCT recipient or a stem cell or donor lymphocyte infusion donor (not recorded which). It is not recorded whose cells these are; they may come from a transplant donor. The chain recombines TRBV15 with TRBJ1-5, with 7 bases lining up with TRBD1. CDR3 in amino acids: CATSRMRADRDLSNQPQHF. In DNA form, the CDR3 reads TGTGCCACCAGCAGGATGAGGGCAGACAGGGACTTGAGCAATCAGCCCCAGCATTTT.